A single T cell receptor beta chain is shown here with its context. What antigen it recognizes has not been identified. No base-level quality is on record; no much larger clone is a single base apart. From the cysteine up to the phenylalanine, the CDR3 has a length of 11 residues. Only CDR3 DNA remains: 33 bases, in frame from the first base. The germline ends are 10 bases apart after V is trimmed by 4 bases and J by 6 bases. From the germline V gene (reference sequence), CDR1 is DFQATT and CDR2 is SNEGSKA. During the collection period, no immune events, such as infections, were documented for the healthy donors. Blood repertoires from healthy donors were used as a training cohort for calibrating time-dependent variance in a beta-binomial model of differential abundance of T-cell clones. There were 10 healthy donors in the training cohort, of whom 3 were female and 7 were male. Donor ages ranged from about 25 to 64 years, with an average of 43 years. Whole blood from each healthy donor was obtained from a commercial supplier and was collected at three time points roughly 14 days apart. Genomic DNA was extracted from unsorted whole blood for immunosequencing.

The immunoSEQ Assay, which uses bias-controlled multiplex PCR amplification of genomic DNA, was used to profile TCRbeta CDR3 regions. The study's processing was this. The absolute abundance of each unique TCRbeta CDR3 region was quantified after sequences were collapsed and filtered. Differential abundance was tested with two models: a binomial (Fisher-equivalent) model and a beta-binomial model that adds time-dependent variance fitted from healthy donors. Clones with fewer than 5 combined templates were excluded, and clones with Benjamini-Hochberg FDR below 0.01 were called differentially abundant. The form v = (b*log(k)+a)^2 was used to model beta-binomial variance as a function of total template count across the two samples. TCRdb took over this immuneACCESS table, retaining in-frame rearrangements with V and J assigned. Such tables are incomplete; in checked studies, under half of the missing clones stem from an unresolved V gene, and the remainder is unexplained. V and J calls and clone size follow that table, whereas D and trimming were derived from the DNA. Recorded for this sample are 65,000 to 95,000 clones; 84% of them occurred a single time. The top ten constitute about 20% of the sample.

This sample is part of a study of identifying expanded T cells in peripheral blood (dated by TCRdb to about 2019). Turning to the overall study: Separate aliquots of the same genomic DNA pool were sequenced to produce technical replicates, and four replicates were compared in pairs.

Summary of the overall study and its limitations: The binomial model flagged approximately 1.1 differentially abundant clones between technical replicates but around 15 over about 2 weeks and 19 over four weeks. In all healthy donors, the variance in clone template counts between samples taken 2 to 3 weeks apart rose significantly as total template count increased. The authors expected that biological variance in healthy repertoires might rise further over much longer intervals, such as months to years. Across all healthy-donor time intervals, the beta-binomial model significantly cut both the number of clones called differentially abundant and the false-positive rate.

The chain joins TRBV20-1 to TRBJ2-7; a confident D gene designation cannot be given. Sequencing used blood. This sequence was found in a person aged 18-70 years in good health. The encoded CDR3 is CSATQPTEQYF. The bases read TGCAGTGCTACCCAGCCAACCGAGCAGTACTTC.